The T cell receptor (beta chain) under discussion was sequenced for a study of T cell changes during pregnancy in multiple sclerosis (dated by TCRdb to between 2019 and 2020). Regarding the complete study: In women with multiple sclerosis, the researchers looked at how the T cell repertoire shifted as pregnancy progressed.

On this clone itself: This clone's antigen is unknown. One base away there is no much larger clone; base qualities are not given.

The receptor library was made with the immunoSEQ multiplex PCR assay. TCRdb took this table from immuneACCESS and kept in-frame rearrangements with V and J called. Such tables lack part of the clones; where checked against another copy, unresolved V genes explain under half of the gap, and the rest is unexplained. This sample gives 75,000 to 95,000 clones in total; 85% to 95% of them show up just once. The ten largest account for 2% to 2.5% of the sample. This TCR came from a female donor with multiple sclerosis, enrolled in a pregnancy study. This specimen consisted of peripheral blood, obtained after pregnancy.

The DNA sequence is TGTGCCAGCAGCCAGGAGACAGGGTCTAATGAAAAACTGTTTTTT. Its coded protein is CASSQETGSNEKLFF. The chain joins TRBV4-2 to TRBJ1-4; 7 bases in the junction line up with TRBD1. CDR1 and CDR2 are drawn from the germline V gene: LGHNA, YNFKEQ. The junction shows trimming of 3 bases on V and 3 bases on J, and the gene matches do not reach 4 bases of it. Inclusive of the bounding cysteine and phenylalanine, the CDR3 is 15 residues long. Of all the DNA, just the CDR3 is kept, 45 bases in frame from base 1.